A selection of T cell receptor beta chains follows, all from one sample in a study of beta chain features in type 1 diabetes. Only in-frame clones appear in the TCRdb table, and some are missing; sequencing was by immunoSEQ multiplex PCR. The table records 100,000 to 150,000 clones, 15% to 20% of them present only once. Sample: central memory CD4+ T cells from blood. All receptors come from a man aged 25 to 40 with type 1 diabetes. CDR3s include the opening cysteine and the closing phenylalanine or tryptophan. The D gene is left open where the match is weak. Clone sizes are given selectively: once, few, many, or a class where the clone is expanded.

j_gene: TRBJ2-3
abundance: -
v_gene: TRBV5-4
d_gene: -
CDR3nt: TGTGCCAGCAGCTTGGGGAGGGACGGTGACACAGATACGCAGTATTTT
CDR3aa: CASSLGRDGDTDTQYF

j_gene: TRBJ2-3
abundance: -
v_gene: TRBV7-2
d_gene: TRBD2
CDR3nt: TGTGCCAGCAGCGGGACTAGCGGGGGGCAAGATACGCAGTATTTT
CDR3aa: CASSGTSGGQDTQYF

j_gene: TRBJ1-6
abundance: -
v_gene: TRBV25-1
d_gene: -
CDR3nt: TGTGCCAGCAGTGACAAGAATTCACCCCTCCACTTT
CDR3aa: CASSDKNSPLHF

j_gene: TRBJ1-4
abundance: -
v_gene: TRBV29-1
d_gene: TRBD1
CDR3nt: TGCAGCGTTGCCGACAGGGGAAAGGAAAAACTGTTTTTT
CDR3aa: CSVADRGKEKLFF

j_gene: TRBJ1-3
abundance: few
v_gene: TRBV5-1
d_gene: -
CDR3nt: TGCGCCAGCAGCACCGCAGGGGCTGGAAACACCATATATTTT
CDR3aa: CASSTAGAGNTIYF

j_gene: TRBJ1-2
abundance: few
v_gene: TRBV4-2
d_gene: TRBD1
CDR3nt: TGTGCCAGCAGCCAAGATAAGGACAGGTACTATGGCTACACCTTC
CDR3aa: CASSQDKDRYYGYTF

j_gene: TRBJ1-5
abundance: few
v_gene: TRBV30
d_gene: -
CDR3nt: TGTGCCTGGAGTTCGGGGGGGCAGCCCCAGCATTTT
CDR3aa: CAWSSGGQPQHF

j_gene: TRBJ2-3
abundance: few
v_gene: TRBV7-2
d_gene: -
CDR3nt: TGTGCCAGCAGTCCCTCGTCGAGCTCAGATACGCAGTATTTT
CDR3aa: CASSPSSSSDTQYF

j_gene: TRBJ1-6
abundance: -
v_gene: TRBV15
d_gene: -
CDR3nt: TGTGCCACCAGCAGAGTAATGGATGGTTCACCCCTCCACTTT
CDR3aa: CATSRVMDGSPLHF

j_gene: TRBJ1-2
abundance: -
v_gene: TRBV7-2
d_gene: TRBD1
CDR3nt: TGTGCCAGCAGCTTAGATTTCCAGGGGGCGCAGGATGGCTACACCTTC
CDR3aa: CASSLDFQGAQDGYTF

j_gene: TRBJ1-2
abundance: -
v_gene: TRBV27
d_gene: -
CDR3nt: TGTGCCAGCAGTCCCCGTCAGGGGTCGAGAGGCTACACCTTC
CDR3aa: CASSPRQGSRGYTF

j_gene: TRBJ1-1
abundance: -
v_gene: TRBV25-1
d_gene: -
CDR3nt: TGTGCCAGCAGTGAGACAGGTGGGGGCCGGAGGGCTTTCTTT
CDR3aa: CASSETGGGRRAFF

j_gene: TRBJ2-3
abundance: few
v_gene: TRBV7-8
d_gene: -
CDR3nt: TGTGCCAGCAGTTGGACAGATACGCAGTATTTT
CDR3aa: CASSWTDTQYF

j_gene: TRBJ1-2
abundance: few
v_gene: TRBV6-5
d_gene: -
CDR3nt: TGTGCCAGCAGTTTCCGACCGAACTATGGCTACACCTTC
CDR3aa: CASSFRPNYGYTF

j_gene: TRBJ2-1
abundance: few
v_gene: TRBV2
d_gene: -
CDR3nt: TGTGCCAGCAGAGGGGACTACAATGAGCAGTTCTTC
CDR3aa: CASRGDYNEQFF

j_gene: TRBJ2-1
abundance: few
v_gene: TRBV29-1
d_gene: TRBD2
CDR3nt: TGCAGCGTAGCTAGCGGGGCGGGTTACAATGAGCAGTTCTTC
CDR3aa: CSVASGAGYNEQFF

j_gene: TRBJ2-1
abundance: few
v_gene: TRBV10-1
d_gene: TRBD2
CDR3nt: TGCGCCAGCAGTGAGTGGCTAGCGGGGGGCCAGTTCTTC
CDR3aa: CASSEWLAGGQFF

j_gene: TRBJ2-3
abundance: few
v_gene: TRBV30
d_gene: -
CDR3nt: TGTGCCTGGAGTGAGGGAAACACAGATACGCAGTATTTT
CDR3aa: CAWSEGNTDTQYF

j_gene: TRBJ1-4
abundance: -
v_gene: TRBV23-1
d_gene: -
CDR3nt: TGCGCCAGCAGTCAATGGGGGGCGAGTGGAGAAAAACTGTTTTTT
CDR3aa: CASSQWGASGEKLFF

j_gene: TRBJ1-6
abundance: few
v_gene: TRBV30
d_gene: TRBD1
CDR3nt: TGTGCCTGCGCCCCGGGACAGGGGAATTCACCCCTCCACTTT
CDR3aa: CACAPGQGNSPLHF

j_gene: TRBJ1-3
abundance: few
v_gene: TRBV7-6
d_gene: -
CDR3nt: TGTGCCAGCGGATCCCCGGTTGGAAACACCATATATTTT
CDR3aa: CASGSPVGNTIYF

j_gene: TRBJ1-2
abundance: -
v_gene: TRBV30
d_gene: -
CDR3nt: TGTGCCTGGAGTGTGGGGCGGCCAGGCGGCTATGGCTACACCTTC
CDR3aa: CAWSVGRPGGYGYTF

j_gene: TRBJ1-4
abundance: few
v_gene: TRBV5-1
d_gene: -
CDR3nt: TGCGCCAGCAACCAGGGTCGCGGGACTAATGAAAAACTGTTTTTT
CDR3aa: CASNQGRGTNEKLFF

j_gene: TRBJ2-7
abundance: -
v_gene: TRBV28
d_gene: -
CDR3nt: TGTGCCACCACAGTTTGGGACGAGCAGTACTTC
CDR3aa: CATTVWDEQYF

j_gene: TRBJ2-2
abundance: -
v_gene: TRBV7-8
d_gene: -
CDR3nt: TGTGCCAGCAGCCGTCAGGGCGTGTGGGGCGGGGAGCTGTTTTTT
CDR3aa: CASSRQGVWGGELFF

j_gene: TRBJ2-1
abundance: -
v_gene: TRBV28
d_gene: TRBD1
CDR3nt: TGTGCCAGCAGAAACAGGGGATCCAACAATGAGCAGTTCTTC
CDR3aa: CASRNRGSNNEQFF

j_gene: TRBJ1-1
abundance: few
v_gene: TRBV6-1
d_gene: TRBD1
CDR3nt: TGTGCCAGCAGTGGAAGGACAGGGCTGTGGAACACTGAAGCTTTCTTT
CDR3aa: CASSGRTGLWNTEAFF

j_gene: TRBJ1-2
abundance: many
v_gene: TRBV19
d_gene: -
CDR3nt: TGTGCCACCGCAGGGGCCCCCTATGGCTACACCTTC
CDR3aa: CATAGAPYGYTF

j_gene: TRBJ2-3
abundance: few
v_gene: TRBV4-2
d_gene: -
CDR3nt: TGTGCCAGCAGCCAAGGTCACACAGATACGCAGTATTTT
CDR3aa: CASSQGHTDTQYF

j_gene: TRBJ1-6
abundance: -
v_gene: TRBV25-1
d_gene: -
CDR3nt: TGTGCCAGCAGTGAAAGGGACGGCTCCTATAATTCACCCCTCCACTTT
CDR3aa: CASSERDGSYNSPLHF

j_gene: TRBJ2-2
abundance: few
v_gene: TRBV18
d_gene: -
CDR3nt: TGTGCCAGCTCACCAGGGGGACCCGGGGGCACCGGGGAGCTGTTTTTT
CDR3aa: CASSPGGPGGTGELFF

j_gene: TRBJ2-2
abundance: -
v_gene: TRBV9
d_gene: -
CDR3nt: TGTGCCAGCAGCGGTGCAGGGTTGGCCGGGGAGCTGTTTTTT
CDR3aa: CASSGAGLAGELFF

j_gene: TRBJ2-7
abundance: few
v_gene: TRBV28
d_gene: -
CDR3nt: TGTGCCAGCAGTGCCCGGGAGGAGCAGTACTTC
CDR3aa: CASSAREEQYF

j_gene: TRBJ1-3
abundance: -
v_gene: TRBV18
d_gene: -
CDR3nt: TGTGCCAGCTCACCGGATATGGGAAACACCATATATTTT
CDR3aa: CASSPDMGNTIYF

j_gene: TRBJ2-5
abundance: few
v_gene: TRBV7-8
d_gene: -
CDR3nt: TGTGCCAGCAGCTTTTTGATTGGACAGACCCAAGAGACCCAGTACTTC
CDR3aa: CASSFLIGQTQETQYF

j_gene: TRBJ2-4
abundance: -
v_gene: TRBV2
d_gene: -
CDR3nt: TGTGCCAGCAGTGAGGGCAGAAACATTCAGTACTTC
CDR3aa: CASSEGRNIQYF

j_gene: TRBJ2-7
abundance: many
v_gene: TRBV7-2
d_gene: -
CDR3nt: TGTGCCAGCACCACAGGTTGGGACAACTCCTACGAGCAGTACTTC
CDR3aa: CASTTGWDNSYEQYF

j_gene: TRBJ1-5
abundance: -
v_gene: TRBV29-1
d_gene: -
CDR3nt: TGCAGTAACGAGCGGGTGGGGGGCTCTCAGCCCCAGCATTTT
CDR3aa: CSNERVGGSQPQHF

j_gene: TRBJ2-5
abundance: few
v_gene: TRBV28
d_gene: TRBD2
CDR3nt: TGTGCCAGCAGTTCGTTGCGGGGGGCCGGGACCCAGTACTTC
CDR3aa: CASSSLRGAGTQYF

j_gene: TRBJ1-2
abundance: -
v_gene: TRBV29-1
d_gene: -
CDR3nt: TGCAGCGTTGAAACCCAGGGGAATGGCTACACCTTC
CDR3aa: CSVETQGNGYTF

j_gene: TRBJ1-4
abundance: -
v_gene: TRBV7-9
d_gene: -
CDR3nt: TGTGCCAGCAGTGAAGTGATGGAGAATGAAAAACTGTTTTTT
CDR3aa: CASSEVMENEKLFF

j_gene: TRBJ2-1
abundance: -
v_gene: TRBV18
d_gene: -
CDR3nt: TGTGCCAGCTCCGAGGGCCCGGGTTTGGGACTTGAGCAGTTCTTC
CDR3aa: CASSEGPGLGLEQFF

j_gene: TRBJ2-1
abundance: few
v_gene: TRBV2
d_gene: TRBD2
CDR3nt: TGTGCCAGCATCCTAGCGGGGGGGATCTACAATGAGCAGTTCTTC
CDR3aa: CASILAGGIYNEQFF

j_gene: TRBJ2-4
abundance: few
v_gene: TRBV29-1
d_gene: -
CDR3nt: TGCAGCGTTGGATCAAACCTCAAAAACATTCAGTACTTC
CDR3aa: CSVGSNLKNIQYF

j_gene: TRBJ2-5
abundance: -
v_gene: TRBV7-9
d_gene: TRBD1
CDR3nt: TGTGCCAGCAGCTCGTGGGGACAGGCGAAACAAGAGACCCAGTACTTC
CDR3aa: CASSSWGQAKQETQYF

j_gene: TRBJ2-3
abundance: few
v_gene: TRBV7-8
d_gene: TRBD2
CDR3nt: TGTGCCAGCAGCCCTATGACTAGCGGGGGGACCGGGTATCCAGATACGCAGTATTTT
CDR3aa: CASSPMTSGGTGYPDTQYF

j_gene: TRBJ2-7
abundance: few
v_gene: TRBV7-2
d_gene: TRBD1
CDR3nt: TGTGCCAGCAGCACTCTACGACAGGGTCTCTACGAGCAGTACTTC
CDR3aa: CASSTLRQGLYEQYF

j_gene: TRBJ1-2
abundance: -
v_gene: TRBV30
d_gene: -
CDR3nt: TGTGCCTGGACCTACCCCGGGGCTCTCACGGGGTATGGCTACACCTTC
CDR3aa: CAWTYPGALTGYGYTF

j_gene: TRBJ2-6
abundance: -
v_gene: TRBV5-1
d_gene: -
CDR3nt: TGCGCCAGCAGCTTGGTGATCTCTGGGGCCAACGTCCTGGCTTTC
CDR3aa: CASSLVISGANVLAF

j_gene: TRBJ2-1
abundance: few
v_gene: TRBV13
d_gene: -
CDR3nt: TGTGCCAGCAGCCGGGAAGTGACGAACTACAATGAGCAGTTCTTC
CDR3aa: CASSREVTNYNEQFF

j_gene: TRBJ2-3
abundance: -
v_gene: TRBV4-2
d_gene: -
CDR3nt: TGTGCCAGCAGCCAATTACTACAGACAGGAGGCGCAGATACGCAGTATTTT
CDR3aa: CASSQLLQTGGADTQYF